This T cell receptor (beta chain) is from a study of cytomegalovirus exposure and HLA in healthy donors. About the study: When 350 to 500 donors were genotyped, approximately 81% of them were found to fall in the Caucasian-associated ancestry cluster.

Of note for this clone: Its antigen remains unidentified.

Findings and caveats of the study: In a later analysis, a genetic analysis reported fewer productive-TCR N-insertions in an Asian-associated ancestry cluster than the cohort average. In an earlier analysis, in approximately 630 donors, most V segments appeared productive either ~87% or ~30% of the time.

The study ran its PCR with 60 Vbeta and 13 Jbeta primers. Generated by immunoSEQ multiplex PCR, the TCRdb table keeps only in-frame clones and is missing some. The sample consists of approximately 120,000 clones, approximately 87% of them appearing once. The germline V gene has CDR1 MGHRA and CDR2 YSYEKL. This CDR3 has 14 amino acids. Trimming took off 4 bases at V and 4 bases at J, with 11 bases between the two ends. Sequenced: PBMCs. This chain connects TRBV4-1 to TRBJ2-1; tentative D call: TRBD1 (7 bases). The receptor's source is a man aged 18-30 years in good health and CMV-seropositive. Here the CDR3 DNA reads TGCGCCAGCAGCCGGGGGGACAGTTACAATGAGCAGTTCTTC. Translation: CASSRGDSYNEQFF.